Presented here are 32 T cell receptor beta chains from one specimen sequenced in a study of T cells in women clearing cervical HPV infection (dated by TCRdb to about 2018). The library was prepared using the immunoSEQ multiplex PCR assay. Imported from immuneACCESS, the table was reduced by TCRdb to in-frame sequences with V and J called. These copies leave out some clones; in studies compared against another copy, an unresolved V gene accounts for under half, and the cause of the remainder is not known. The sample's records list 9,500 to 15,000 clones. Less than 25% of the sample belongs to the ten largest clones. Sequenced material: blood buffy coat. The receptor set was obtained from a woman between 18 and 69 years old with a cervical HPV16 infection that either progressed to CIN3+ or cleared (not recorded which).

With regard to this clone: The CDR3 end lies 3 residues beyond the end of the read and is filled in from the germline J gene. This sequence joins TRBV6-1 and TRBJ1-6; unclear D gene. The germline gives CDR1 MNHNS, CDR2 SASEGT. The CDR3 extends over 12 amino acids. Trimming stripped 6 bases from V and 7 bases from J, with 7 bases between. CDR3 sequence reads: CASREQNSPLHF. CDR3 DNA (partial): TGTGCCAGCAGAGAACAGAATTCACCC.

Of note for this clone: The CDR3 end falls 3 residues outside the read, so it is completed with the germline J gene. The J gene is TRBJ1-1, the V gene TRBV11-3; TRBD1 agrees at 7 bases. Germline V CDR1 and CDR2: SGHNT, YENEEA. V lost 5 bases to trimming and J lost 6 bases; unmatched junction nucleotides: 12. CDR3 length: 15 residues. The part of the CDR3 DNA that was read is TGTGCCAGCAGCCCTAGACAGGGCTTGGGCGCTGAA. It specifies CASSPRQGLGAE. The whole CDR3 sequence reads CASSPRQGLGAEAFF.

On this clone: The read falls 3 residues short of the CDR3 end, and the missing part is taken from the germline J gene. The chain recombines TRBV12-3 or TRBV12-4 with TRBJ1-2; no clear D gene. The CDR3 extends over 15 amino acids. Trimming removed 3 bases at V and 4 bases at J, with 15 bases between. The sequenced CDR3 bases are TGTGCCAGCAGTTTGACCGGACTTTTGATCTATGGC. Protein sequence: CASSLTGLLIYG. The full CDR3 is CASSLTGLLIYGYTF.

Notes on this clone: The read falls 3 residues short of the CDR3 end, and the missing part is taken from the germline J gene. This chain connects TRBV5-4 to TRBJ2-1; perhaps TRBD2 as D (6 bases). This CDR3 region has 16 residues. The V gene lost 0 bases and the J gene lost 7 bases, with 17 bases spanning the gap. Per germline, CDR1 SGHNT and CDR2 YYREEE (reference sequence). The chain's CDR3 is CASSLDAGLTSNEQFF. The sequenced part of the CDR3 DNA is TGTGCCAGCAGCTTGGACGCGGGGCTAACTTCGAATGAG.

The CDR3 protein is CASSSPASGGGYTQYF. CDR3 DNA, as far as it was read: TGTGCCAGCAGTTCTCCCGCTAGCGGGGGGGGGTATACG. The V and J genes are TRBV28 and TRBJ2-3, with 12 positions matching TRBD2. The read finishes 3 residues shy of the CDR3 end, and the germline J gene is used to complete it. Trimming at V came to 4 bases and at J to 7 bases, leaving 9 bases not matched to a gene. Per germline, CDR1 MDHEN and CDR2 SYDVKM. The CDR3 has 16 residues.

Of note for this clone: With the read ending 3 residues before the CDR3 end, the germline J gene is used to fill in that end. The V and J genes are TRBV4-1 and TRBJ2-2; D is ambiguous. This CDR3 contains 12 residues. Per the germline V gene, CDR1 is MGHRA and CDR2 is YSYEKL. Trimming left V 0 bases short and J 9 bases short, with 5 bases between. CDR3 amino acids: CASSQDGRELFF. The covered CDR3 bases are TGCGCCAGCAGCCAAGATGGCCGGGAG.

Note on this clone: Read sequence stops 3 residues before the CDR3 end, and the germline J gene provides the missing end. The chain joins TRBV20-1 to TRBJ2-7; 8 bases line up with TRBD1. Germline assignment: CDR1 DFQATT and CDR2 SNEGSKA (reference sequence). The CDR3 sequence is 14 residues long. Trimming at V came to 5 bases and at J to 5 bases, leaving 11 bases not matched to a gene. The DNA read from the CDR3 is TGCAGTGCTGGGGATCGACAGGGGAACCACGAG. It yields the protein CSAGDRQGNHE. The entire CDR3 sequence reads CSAGDRQGNHEQYF.

For this clone: The read ends 3 residues before the CDR3 terminus; that terminus is restored from the germline J gene. V usage is TRBV7-9 and J usage is TRBJ1-6; tentatively, D is TRBD1 (5 bases). Trimming cost V 4 bases and J 9 bases, with 13 bases left between them. CDR1 is SEHNR, CDR2 FQNEAQ, per germline (reference sequence). The CDR3 consists of 14 residues. CDR3 bases read: TGTGCCAGCAGCTCCCCGGGGGAGGGTTCACCC. Its translation: CASSSPGEGSP. The CDR3 as a whole reads CASSSPGEGSPLHF.

As for this clone: Sequencing ends 3 residues short of the CDR3 end; the germline J gene provides the rest. The chain links TRBV11-3 to TRBJ2-1; no firm D call. V was clipped by 1 base and J by 0 bases, with 7 bases between them. Germline V CDR1 and CDR2: SGHNT, YENEEA. This CDR3 spans 15 amino acids. Partial CDR3 DNA: TGTGCCAGCAGCTTAGTATCCAGCTCCTACAATGAG. Amino acids: CASSLVSSSYNE. The full CDR3 sequence reads CASSLVSSSYNEQFF.

This clone is medium-sized by frequency. The read finishes 3 residues shy of the CDR3 end, and the germline J gene is used to complete it. V is TRBV19 and J is TRBJ2-4; weak D call: TRBD2 (5 bases). The germline V and J ends were trimmed by 7 bases and 9 bases, with 19 bases remaining between them. CDR1 is LNHDA and CDR2 is SQIVND in the germline V gene (reference sequence). This CDR3 is built from 14 residues. CDR3 protein: CASTGEAGHPIQYF. The sequenced part of the CDR3 DNA is TGTGCCAGTACCGGCGAGGCGGGTCATCCCATT. The variable domain in full, with the rest retrieved from reference TRBV19 and TRBJ2-4, is DGGITQSPKYLFRKEGQNVTLSCEQNLNHDAMYWYRQDPGQGLRLIYYSQIVNDFQKGDIAEGYSVSREKKESFPLTVTSAQKNPTAFYLCASTGEAGHPIQYFGAGTRLSVL.

About this clone: The read ends 3 residues shy of where the CDR3 ends; the end is completed using the germline J gene. The genes are TRBV2 and TRBJ2-7; D might be TRBD1 (5 bases). Germline V lookup: CDR1 SNHLY, CDR2 FYNNEI. The CDR3 sequence is 15 residues long. Trimming shortened V by 0 bases and J by 4 bases, and 13 bases separated the two germline ends. CDR3 loop: CASSEAGRGRYEQYF. The sequenced CDR3 bases are TGTGCCAGCAGTGAAGCGGGTAGGGGTCGGTACGAG.

As to this clone: The DNA ends 3 residues before the CDR3 does, and the rest of the CDR3 is filled in from the germline J gene. The chain carries TRBV5-4 and TRBJ1-1; tentatively, D is TRBD1 (5 bases). The germline gives CDR1 SGHNT, CDR2 YYREEE (reference sequence). The CDR3 is 14 amino acids. The V end lost 3 bases, the J end lost 6 bases, and 15 bases lay between the germline ends. CDR3 bases read: TGTGCCAGCAGCTCAGAGGGGCCCTCACCTGAA. This sequence encodes CASSSEGPSPE. The full CDR3 is CASSSEGPSPEAFF.

On this clone itself: The read ends 3 residues early relative to the CDR3; the germline J gene fills the gap. V gene TRBV6-7 combines with J gene TRBJ1-2; D not resolved. TRBV6-7 is sorted into the ORF group, with uncertain function. The CDR3 contains 11 residues. This chain's CDR3 is CASTLLYDYTF. Incomplete CDR3 DNA: TGTGCCAGCACTCTACTGTACGAC.

Concerning this clone itself: The sequenced fragment ends 3 residues before the CDR3 boundary, so the rest is inferred from the germline J gene. This chain links TRBV18 with TRBJ1-2; 10 bases match TRBD1. Germline values: CDR1 KGHSH, CDR2 LQKENI. CDR3 length equals 22 residues. CDR3 residues: CASSPSTGTGEDMSRSYNDYTF. CDR3 DNA (partial): TGTGCCAGCTCACCGAGTACCGGGACAGGGGAGGATATGAGTAGGTCCTACAATGAC. The full variable domain, completed using reference TRBV18 and TRBJ1-2, is NAGVMQNPRHLVRRRGQEARLRCSPMKGHSHVYWYRQLPEEGLKFMVYLQKENIIDESGMPKERFSAEFPKEGPSILRIQQVVRGDSAAYFCASSPSTGTGEDMSRSYNDYTFGSGTRLTVV.

This clone is called medium-sized based on its frequency. The CDR3 end lies 3 residues beyond the end of the read and is filled in from the germline J gene. The chain uses TRBV6-2 or TRBV6-3 and TRBJ2-1; 11 positions match TRBD2. Germline assignment: CDR1 MNHEY and CDR2 SVGEGT. This CDR3 region has 16 residues. V gave up 6 bases and J gave up 3 bases; unmatched junction bases: 7. The DNA read from the CDR3 is TGTGCCAGCAGGCCTCTTGGACTAGCGGGCTACAATGAG. This sequence encodes CASRPLGLAGYNE. The full CDR3 sequence reads CASRPLGLAGYNEQFF.

As to this clone: The read halts 3 residues ahead of the CDR3 end, with the missing end drawn from the germline J gene. The chain has TRBV2 and TRBJ1-2; D is possibly TRBD1 (5 bases). The CDR3 length is 14 residues. Germline V gene lookup returns CDR1 SNHLY and CDR2 FYNNEI. The CDR3 DNA, read in part, is TGTGCCAGCAGTACGGCAGGGCTTGGGAGCGGC. It codes for CASSTAGLGSG. The entire CDR3 sequence reads CASSTAGLGSGYTF.

A remark on this clone: Read sequence stops 3 residues before the CDR3 end, and the germline J gene provides the missing end. The chain is built from TRBV11-2 and TRBJ2-3; TRBD2 aligns across 8 bases. Germline V gene sequence: CDR1 SGHAT, CDR2 FQNNGV. The CDR3 contains 15 residues. CDR3 DNA, as far as it was read: TGTGCCAGCAAATACTTAGCGGGGCCCGAAGGGACG. This codes for CASKYLAGPEGT. The entire CDR3 protein reads CASKYLAGPEGTQYF. Full variable domain (missing parts from reference TRBV11-2 and TRBJ2-3): EAGVAQSPRYKIIEKRQSVAFWCNPISGHATLYWYQQILGQGPKLLIQFQNNGVVDDSQLPKDRFSAERLKGVDSTLKIQPAKLEDSAVYLCASKYLAGPEGTQYFGPGTRLTVL.

As regards this clone: The observed sequence ends 3 residues before the CDR3 terminus, with the missing tail filled in from the germline J gene. This chain uses TRBV4-2 with TRBJ2-1; 10 bases align to TRBD1. Germline trimming cut 3 bases from V and 4 bases from J; bases unmatched to any gene: 21. This CDR3 has 21 residues. CDR1 and CDR2 (germline): LGHNA, YNFKEQ. Partial CDR3 DNA: TGTGCCAGCAGCCACGAGGGACAGGGGTCCGTAGGGCCGTCCAGATACAATGAG. Translated, it gives CASSHEGQGSVGPSRYNE. The full-length CDR3 reads as CASSHEGQGSVGPSRYNEQFF.

CDR3 amino acids: CASRGATSGGYEQYF. CDR3 DNA, as far as it was read: TGTGCCAGCCGAGGGGCCACTAGCGGGGGTTACGAG. The chain combines TRBV5-6 with TRBJ2-7; 11 nucleotides match TRBD2. From the germline J gene comes the end of the CDR3, since the read stops 3 residues before it. Losses at the gene ends were 7 bases for V and 4 bases for J; bases not matched to a gene: 10. CDR1 SGHDT and CDR2 YYEEEE come from the germline V gene. The CDR3 totals 15 residues.

Details on this clone: The DNA ends 3 residues before the CDR3 does, and the rest of the CDR3 is filled in from the germline J gene. V gene TRBV4-1 combines with J gene TRBJ1-5; D is unclear. The CDR3 length is 15 residues. With 4 bases removed from V and 2 bases from J, the gap between germline ends came to 12 bases. Germline values: CDR1 MGHRA, CDR2 YSYEKL. The CDR3 region is CASSPFLGGNQPQHF. CDR3 DNA, as far as it was read: TGCGCCAGCAGCCCCTTCCTCGGGGGCAATCAGCCC.

Remarks on this clone: The CDR3 goes on 3 residues after the read ends, and that part is filled in from the germline J gene. The chain has TRBV5-1 and TRBJ2-5, with 8 bases that match TRBD2. The CDR3 is 16 residues long. Germline V gene lookup returns CDR1 SGHRS and CDR2 YFSETQ. The V gene end was trimmed by 0 bases and the J gene end by 0 bases; junction bases not matched to a gene: 4. The CDR3 sequence: CASSLAAGGYQETQYF. The DNA read from the CDR3 is TGCGCCAGCAGCTTGGCGGCGGGGGGTTACCAAGAGACC. Together with reference TRBV5-1 and TRBJ2-5, the CDR3 gives the full variable domain: KAGVTQTPRYLIKTRGQQVTLSCSPISGHRSVSWYQQTPGQGLQFLFEYFSETQRNKGNFPGRFSGRQFSNSRSEMNVSTLELGDSALYLCASSLAAGGYQETQYFGPGTRLLVL.

On this clone itself: The read terminates 3 residues ahead of where the CDR3 ends, so the germline J gene completes it. The V and J genes are TRBV30 and TRBJ1-4; no clear D. This CDR3 region has 15 residues. Germline V gene data show CDR1 as GTSNPN and CDR2 as SVGIG (reference sequence). V lost 0 bases, J lost 4 bases, and 12 bases lay in between. The CDR3: CAWSVPSGLNEKLFF. The DNA read from the CDR3 is TGTGCCTGGAGTGTACCATCAGGCCTTAATGAAAAA.

A word on this clone: The read is 3 residues too short to cover the CDR3 end, so that end is filled in from the germline J gene. The V and J genes are TRBV4-1 and TRBJ2-4, with D possibly matching TRBD1 (6 bases). The CDR3 contains 12 residues. Between the trimmed V and J ends, which lost 5 bases and 8 bases, there was a span of 10 bases. Germline CDR1 MGHRA, CDR2 YSYEKL. The sequenced part of the CDR3 DNA is TGCGCCAGCAGCACGGACAGTGACATT. This gives the protein CASSTDSDI. The whole CDR3 region reads CASSTDSDIQYF.

As concerns this clone: The missing CDR3 end, 3 residues past where the read stops, is filled in from the germline J gene. This chain joins TRBV5-1 and TRBJ2-3, with D possibly being TRBD1 (6 bases). In germline, CDR1 is SGHRS, CDR2 YFSETQ. The length of the CDR3 is 13 residues. The V end was cut by 0 bases, the J end by 5 bases, with 7 bases between. CDR3 DNA, as far as it was read: TGCGCCAGCAGCTTGGCAGGGGTAGATACG. Amino acid sequence: CASSLAGVDT. The CDR3 in full is CASSLAGVDTQYF.

Points on this clone: The read terminates 3 residues ahead of where the CDR3 ends, so the germline J gene completes it. This chain connects TRBV7-3 to TRBJ2-7; no firm D call. The CDR3 covers 11 residues. The germline V gene has CDR1 SGHTA and CDR2 FQGTGA. V lost 5 bases, J lost 2 bases, and 4 bases lay in between. The DNA read from the CDR3 is TGTGCCAGCAGCCTCCCCTACGAG. This codes for CASSLPYE. The entire CDR3 is CASSLPYEQYF. The full variable domain, completed using reference TRBV7-3 and TRBJ2-7, is GAGVSQTPSNKVTEKGKYVELRCDPISGHTALYWYRQSLGQGPEFLIYFQGTGAADDSGLPNDRFFAVRPEGSVSTLKIQRTERGDSAVYLCASSLPYEQYFGPGTRLTVT.

A note on this clone: The read comes to an end 3 residues before the CDR3 does, leaving the germline J gene to fill in the end. The chain combines TRBV9 with TRBJ1-4, with D unresolved. The CDR3 covers 15 residues. CDR1 and CDR2 from the germline V gene are SGDLS and YYNGEE. The ends were cut back, 0 bases at V and 2 bases at J, with 8 bases in the middle. The sequenced part of the CDR3 DNA is TGTGCCAGCAGCGTAGAAGGGTCCACTAATGAAAAA. As protein: CASSVEGSTNEK. The complete CDR3 protein is CASSVEGSTNEKLFF.

Remarks on this clone: The read terminates 3 residues ahead of where the CDR3 ends, so the germline J gene completes it. The rearrangement uses TRBV19 and TRBJ2-4; D unresolved. CDR1 and CDR2 (germline): LNHDA, SQIVND (reference sequence). Trimming removed 7 bases from V and 0 bases from J, with 10 bases in between. CDR3 length: 14 amino acids. The sequenced CDR3 bases are TGTGCCAGTACAGTCCAAGGAGCCAAAAACATT. Amino acids: CASTVQGAKNI. The entire CDR3 reads CASTVQGAKNIQYF.

With regard to this clone: The sequence runs out 3 residues before the end of the CDR3; the remainder is reconstructed from the germline J gene. The chain combines TRBV7-2 with TRBJ2-2; no reliable D call. V lost 3 bases, J lost 4 bases, and 6 bases lay in between. Germline CDR1 reads SGHTA; CDR2 reads FQGNSA. The length of the CDR3 is 13 residues. CDR3 sequence reads: CASSFASTGELFF. CDR3 DNA (partial): TGTGCCAGCAGCTTCGCGAGCACCGGGGAG.

With respect to this clone: The CDR3 goes on 3 residues after the read ends, and that part is filled in from the germline J gene. The chain combines TRBV28 with TRBJ2-7; TRBD1 aligns across 8 bases. CDR3 length: 14 amino acids. CDR1 is MDHEN and CDR2 is SYDVKM in the germline V gene. V gave up 6 bases and J gave up 0 bases; unmatched junction bases: 4. The CDR3 protein is CASSLQGASYEQYF. The sequenced part of the CDR3 DNA is TGTGCCAGCAGCCTGCAGGGGGCCTCCTACGAG.

In the case of this clone: The read ends 3 residues early relative to the CDR3; the germline J gene fills the gap. This rearrangement joins TRBV20-1 to TRBJ2-1, with 15 bases matching TRBD2. With 5 bases clipped from V and 9 bases from J, the junction kept 5 bases outside the gene matches. The CDR3 consists of 14 residues. CDR1 DFQATT and CDR2 SNEGSKA come from the germline V gene (reference sequence). The DNA read from the CDR3 is TGCAGTGCTCGGACTAGCGGGGGGGCAAGTGAG. This codes for CSARTSGGASE. The whole CDR3 sequence reads CSARTSGGASEQFF.

For this clone: The read ends 3 residues early relative to the CDR3; the germline J gene fills the gap. The chain joins TRBV9 to TRBJ2-4; tentative D call: TRBD2 (5 bases). In germline, CDR1 is SGDLS, CDR2 YYNGEE. With 4 bases removed from V and 5 bases from J, the gap between germline ends came to 7 bases. The CDR3 consists of 12 residues. This chain's CDR3 is CASSPGENIQYF. The sequenced part of the CDR3 DNA is TGTGCCAGCAGCCCCGGGGAAAACATT.

As to this clone: The read ends 3 residues early relative to the CDR3; the germline J gene fills the gap. This sequence joins TRBV18 and TRBJ2-1; possibly TRBD1 for D (5 bases). The ends were cut back, 5 bases at V and 9 bases at J, with 17 bases in the middle. This CDR3 has 14 residues. CDR1 is KGHSH and CDR2 is LQKENI in the germline V gene. The CDR3 DNA, read in part, is TGTGCCAGCTCATTTTGGGAAGGGGTCGGTGAG. Encoded protein: CASSFWEGVGE. The full CDR3 sequence reads CASSFWEGVGEQFF.